These T cell receptor beta chains were read from a single sample in a study of neurological immune-mediated disorders. Using its own MiXCR run on the 5' RACE reads, TCRdb lists one record per CDR3 protein. This table has about 120,000 distinct CDR3 sequences, roughly 3.4% appearing once. The material sequenced was PBMCs. All receptors come from a woman in her twenties or thirties with multiple sclerosis. The CDR3 runs from the conserved cysteine through the conserved F or W. Fields, in order: V gene, clone size, J gene, CDR3 length, D gene, CDR3 protein, CDR3 DNA. A D gene is named only where the DNA matches it firmly. Size is stated for part of the rows, as once, few or many counts, or as a class when the clone is expanded.

V: TRBV20-1; size: many; J: TRBJ2-1; length: 13; D: -; CDR3: CSASFRGGPEQFF; DNA: TGCAGTGCTAGTTTCCGGGGAGGCCCTGAGCAGTTCTTC
V: TRBV7-9; size: many; J: TRBJ1-2; length: 12; D: -; CDR3: CATWGLGYGYTF; DNA: TGTGCTACGTGGGGGCTCGGCTATGGCTACACCTTC
V: TRBV20-1; size: many; J: TRBJ2-3; length: 13; D: -; CDR3: CSAIRENTDTQYF; DNA: TGCAGTGCTATAAGGGAAAACACAGATACGCAGTATTTT
V: TRBV10-3; size: many; J: TRBJ1-5; length: 12; D: -; CDR3: CATRTGNQPQHF; DNA: TGTGCCACCCGAACAGGAAATCAGCCCCAGCATTTT
V: TRBV27; size: many; J: TRBJ2-5; length: 15; D: -; CDR3: CASSLQTLRQETQYF; DNA: TGTGCCAGCAGTTTACAAACTCTCCGCCAAGAGACCCAGTACTTC
V: TRBV7-2; size: many; J: TRBJ2-7; length: 14; D: -; CDR3: CASSLASRFYEQYF; DNA: TGTGCCAGCAGCTTAGCATCGCGATTCTACGAGCAGTACTTC
V: TRBV5-1; size: many; J: TRBJ2-1; length: 14; D: TRBD2; CDR3: CASSLELAGVEQFF; DNA: TGCGCCAGCAGCTTGGAACTAGCGGGAGTCGAGCAGTTCTTC
V: TRBV7-2; size: few; J: TRBJ2-1; length: 15; D: TRBD2; CDR3: CASSPRGGRFNEQFF; DNA: TGTGCCAGCAGCCCACGGGGGGGCCGGTTCAATGAGCAGTTCTTC
V: TRBV12-3/TRBV12-4; size: many; J: TRBJ1-4; length: 12; D: TRBD1; CDR3: CASSGQGRFPFF; DNA: TGTGCCAGCAGCGGACAGGGCCGATTTCCGTTTTTT
V: TRBV5-1; size: many; J: TRBJ2-5; length: 14; D: -; CDR3: CASSPRQSRETQYF; DNA: TGCGCCAGCAGCCCAAGACAGTCAAGGGAGACCCAGTACTTC
V: TRBV7-9; size: many; J: TRBJ1-1; length: 14; D: -; CDR3: CASSLIGDSTEAFF; DNA: TGTGCCAGCAGTCTAATAGGGGACTCCACTGAAGCTTTCTTT
V: TRBV20-1; size: many; J: TRBJ2-7; length: 15; D: -; CDR3: CSARVLGGNFYEQYF; DNA: TGCAGTGCTAGAGTCCTTGGCGGGAACTTCTACGAGCAGTACTTC
V: TRBV7-2; size: many; J: TRBJ1-5; length: 15; D: TRBD1; CDR3: CASSLVGQGDQPQHF; DNA: TGTGCCAGCAGCTTAGTGGGACAGGGTGACCAGCCCCAGCATTTT
V: TRBV3-1; size: many; J: TRBJ1-2; length: 14; D: TRBD1; CDR3: CASSQGTGHYGYTF; DNA: TGTGCCAGCAGCCAAGGGACAGGGCACTATGGCTACACCTTC
V: TRBV5-1; size: many; J: TRBJ2-2; length: 14; D: -; CDR3: CASRGGGFTGELFF; DNA: TGCGCCAGCAGGGGTGGGGGCTTCACCGGGGAGCTGTTTTTT
V: TRBV27; size: many; J: TRBJ1-2; length: 12; D: -; CDR3: CASSLSGDGYTF; DNA: TGTGCCAGCAGTTTATCAGGGGATGGCTACACCTTC
V: TRBV20-1; size: many; J: TRBJ2-3; length: 12; D: TRBD2; CDR3: CSAGTSAPTQYF; DNA: TGCAGTGCCGGGACTAGCGCCCCTACGCAGTATTTT
V: TRBV2; size: many; J: TRBJ1-1; length: 15; D: -; CDR3: CASSEARGAYTEAFF; DNA: TGTGCCAGCAGTGAAGCGCGGGGGGCATACACTGAAGCTTTCTTT
V: TRBV5-6; size: many; J: TRBJ2-1; length: 12; D: -; CDR3: CASSLGYGQSSF; DNA: TGTGCCAGCAGCTTGGGGTATGGACAGTCGTCCTTC
V: TRBV4-1; size: many; J: TRBJ1-2; length: 16; D: -; CDR3: CASSQPPSGTDYGYTF; DNA: TGCGCCAGCAGCCAACCACCCTCTGGGACGGACTATGGCTACACCTTC
V: TRBV27; size: few; J: TRBJ2-7; length: 14; D: TRBD1; CDR3: CAMPTGDDSDEQYF; DNA: TGTGCCATGCCGACAGGGGATGATTCTGACGAGCAGTACTTC
V: TRBV20-1; size: many; J: TRBJ1-5; length: 14; D: -; CDR3: CSASQGVGNQPQHF; DNA: TGCAGTGCTAGTCAGGGAGTGGGCAATCAGCCCCAGCATTTT
V: TRBV5-1; size: many; J: TRBJ2-7; length: 14; D: TRBD1; CDR3: CASSLKGTAYEQYF; DNA: TGCGCCAGCAGCTTGAAAGGGACAGCCTACGAGCAGTACTTC
V: TRBV12-3/TRBV12-4; size: many; J: TRBJ1-1; length: 13; D: -; CDR3: CASSLQVNTEAFF; DNA: TGTGCCAGCAGCTTACAAGTGAACACTGAAGCTTTCTTT
V: TRBV4-3; size: many; J: TRBJ2-2; length: 16; D: -; CDR3: CASSQEKDSPTGELFF; DNA: TGCGCCAGCAGCCAAGAAAAGGACAGTCCCACCGGGGAGCTGTTTTTT
V: TRBV12-3/TRBV12-4; size: many; J: TRBJ1-2; length: 16; D: -; CDR3: CASSLVFRAGMGGYTF; DNA: TGTGCCAGCAGTTTAGTTTTTAGGGCAGGGATGGGTGGCTACACCTTC
V: TRBV7-2; size: many; J: TRBJ2-7; length: 14; D: TRBD2; CDR3: CASSPFSGTPEQYF; DNA: TGTGCCAGCAGCCCCTTTAGCGGGACCCCCGAGCAGTACTTC
V: TRBV27; size: few; J: TRBJ2-1; length: 15; D: -; CDR3: CASSSSTTPYNEQFF; DNA: TGTGCCAGCAGTTCCTCAACGACCCCATACAATGAGCAGTTCTTC
V: TRBV6-2/TRBV6-3; size: -; J: TRBJ2-3; length: 13; D: -; CDR3: CASSLVVSDTQYF; DNA: TGTGCCAGCAGCCTGGTTGTCTCGGATACGCAGTATTTT
V: TRBV5-1; size: many; J: TRBJ2-1; length: 15; D: TRBD1; CDR3: CASSRGQGSYNEQFF; DNA: TGCGCCAGCAGCAGAGGACAGGGGTCCTACAATGAGCAGTTCTTC
V: TRBV20-1; size: few; J: TRBJ2-7; length: 14; D: -; CDR3: CSAGGGLYPYEQYF; DNA: TGCAGTGCTGGAGGGGGTCTCTACCCCTACGAGCAGTACTTC
V: TRBV7-9; size: many; J: TRBJ1-4; length: 15; D: TRBD1; CDR3: CASSLAGDSNEKLFF; DNA: TGTGCCAGCAGCTTAGCCGGGGACAGTAATGAAAAACTGTTTTTT
V: TRBV20-1; size: many; J: TRBJ2-7; length: 15; D: -; CDR3: CSARMRGIGSYEQYF; DNA: TGCAGTGCTAGAATGAGGGGGATCGGAAGCTACGAGCAGTACTTC
V: TRBV18; size: many; J: TRBJ2-4; length: 16; D: TRBD1; CDR3: CASSGGTGSPKNIQYF; DNA: TGTGCCAGCTCCGGCGGGACAGGGTCCCCTAAAAACATTCAGTACTTC
V: TRBV20-1; size: many; J: TRBJ2-5; length: 15; D: -; CDR3: CSGGRAGTPQETQYF; DNA: TGCAGTGGAGGAAGGGCGGGGACGCCCCAAGAGACCCAGTACTTC
V: TRBV4-1; size: many; J: TRBJ2-1; length: 12; D: -; CDR3: CASSQVLREQFF; DNA: TGCGCCAGCAGCCAAGTACTGAGAGAGCAGTTCTTC
V: TRBV5-1; size: many; J: TRBJ1-3; length: 14; D: -; CDR3: CASSLWGTGNTIYF; DNA: TGCGCCAGCAGCTTGTGGGGCACAGGAAACACCATATATTTT
V: TRBV5-1; size: many; J: TRBJ1-3; length: 15; D: -; CDR3: CASSYTVAAGNTIYF; DNA: TGCGCCAGCAGCTATACAGTTGCGGCTGGAAACACCATATATTTT
V: TRBV20-1; size: many; J: TRBJ2-6; length: 19; D: TRBD1; CDR3: CSARDQTGGILSGANVLTF; DNA: TGCAGTGCTAGAGACCAGACAGGGGGGATCCTCTCTGGGGCCAACGTCCTGACTTTC
V: TRBV6-2/TRBV6-3; size: many; J: TRBJ2-1; length: 15; D: TRBD2; CDR3: CASSEGTTSWDEQFF; DNA: TGTGCCAGCAGTGAAGGGACTACCAGTTGGGATGAGCAGTTCTTC
V: TRBV18; size: many; J: TRBJ1-2; length: 14; D: -; CDR3: CASSPQGYGYGYTF; DNA: TGTGCCAGCTCACCACAGGGTTACGGCTATGGCTACACCTTC
V: TRBV20-1; size: many; J: TRBJ2-1; length: 13; D: -; CDR3: CSAPLKVGNEQFF; DNA: TGCAGTGCCCCGCTAAAAGTGGGCAATGAGCAGTTCTTC
V: TRBV20-1; size: many; J: TRBJ1-3; length: 15; D: -; CDR3: CSAHQGGGSGNTIYF; DNA: TGCAGTGCTCATCAAGGAGGGGGCTCTGGAAACACCATATATTTT
V: TRBV20-1; size: many; J: TRBJ2-7; length: 14; D: TRBD2; CDR3: CSALGLAGGYEQYF; DNA: TGCAGTGCTTTGGGACTAGCGGGAGGCTACGAGCAGTACTTC
V: TRBV11-2; size: many; J: TRBJ2-1; length: 16; D: TRBD2; CDR3: CASSGTGLAGTREQFF; DNA: TGTGCCAGCAGCGGGACGGGACTAGCGGGAACCAGAGAGCAGTTCTTC
V: TRBV12-5; size: many; J: TRBJ2-1; length: 14; D: -; CDR3: CASGLVLTGGAVVF; DNA: TGTGCTAGTGGTTTGGTACTAACCGGAGGGGCGGTGGTCTTC
V: TRBV7-8; size: many; J: TRBJ1-2; length: 15; D: -; CDR3: CASSSIQAPSYGYTF; DNA: TGTGCCAGCAGCTCGATACAGGCCCCGAGTTATGGCTACACCTTC
V: TRBV5-1; size: many; J: TRBJ2-7; length: 13; D: -; CDR3: CASSLAWGDEQYF; DNA: TGCGCCAGCAGCTTGGCATGGGGAGATGAGCAGTACTTC
V: TRBV15; size: many; J: TRBJ2-3; length: 17; D: TRBD1; CDR3: CATSRPGGGQGYGTQYF; DNA: TGTGCCACCAGCAGACCCGGGGGGGGACAGGGGTACGGTACGCAGTATTTT
V: TRBV11-2; size: many; J: TRBJ2-1; length: 16; D: TRBD2; CDR3: CASSRLAGGLHNEQFF; DNA: TGTGCCAGCAGCCGACTAGCGGGAGGGCTCCACAATGAGCAGTTCTTC
V: TRBV18; size: -; J: TRBJ1-4; length: 15; D: -; CDR3: CASSPRETRGEKLFF; DNA: TGTGCCAGCTCACCACGGGAGACCCGGGGCGAAAAACTGTTTTTT
V: TRBV5-1; size: many; J: TRBJ1-3; length: 14; D: -; CDR3: CASSLELAGNTIYF; DNA: TGCGCCAGCAGCCTGGAGTTGGCTGGAAACACCATATATTTT
V: TRBV7-8; size: many; J: TRBJ2-1; length: 18; D: TRBD2; CDR3: CASSLLLAGGLSAIEQFF; DNA: TGTGCCAGCAGCTTGCTCCTAGCGGGAGGGCTATCGGCAATTGAGCAGTTCTTC
V: TRBV6-2/TRBV6-3; size: many; J: TRBJ2-7; length: 13; D: TRBD2; CDR3: CASTRAGGSEQYF; DNA: TGTGCCAGCACTCGAGCGGGAGGATCCGAGCAGTACTTC
V: TRBV20-1; size: many; J: TRBJ2-3; length: 14; D: TRBD2; CDR3: CSARPAGVRDTQYF; DNA: TGCAGTGCTAGACCAGCGGGAGTACGAGATACGCAGTATTTT
V: TRBV20-1; size: many; J: TRBJ2-3; length: 15; D: -; CDR3: CSVPTTLVGTDTQYF; DNA: TGCAGTGTCCCAACAACTCTTGTAGGCACAGATACGCAGTATTTT
V: TRBV11-3; size: many; J: TRBJ2-3; length: 11; D: -; CDR3: CASSHGDTQYF; DNA: TGTGCCAGCAGCCATGGAGATACGCAGTATTTT
V: TRBV7-8; size: many; J: TRBJ2-7; length: 14; D: -; CDR3: CASSYQGGAYEQYF; DNA: TGTGCCAGCAGCTACCAGGGGGGGGCCTACGAGCAGTACTTC
V: TRBV6-5; size: -; J: TRBJ2-2; length: 15; D: -; CDR3: CASSYQIQGNGELFF; DNA: TGTGCCAGCAGTTACCAAATCCAGGGGAACGGGGAGCTGTTTTTT